The clone carrying this T cell receptor beta chain was seen a few times. PCR was performed a second time for roughly 6 to 12 cycles using a sample-barcoded 5' primer and a J-beta primer mix. TCRdb reanalysed the 5' RACE reads using MiXCR and keeps one entry per CDR3 protein. The data contain roughly 1 million distinct CDR3 sequences, roughly a quarter of them singletons. The data derive from a study of blood T cells in healthy people across ages. The CDR3 contains 15 residues. The germline V and J ends were trimmed by 2 bases and 0 bases, with 10 bases remaining between them. CDR1 SEHNR and CDR2 FQNEAQ come from the germline V gene (reference sequence). These data were likewise used in another study, on T cells of mothers and their children.

The chain links TRBV7-9 to TRBJ2-5; D unresolved. Sequencing was performed on blood. The clonotype was recovered from a girl aged 2 to 10 in good health. The CDR3 loop is CASSLSWFDQETQYF. DNA for the CDR3: TGTGCCAGCAGCTTATCCTGGTTCGACCAAGAGACCCAGTACTTC.